These 6 T cell receptor beta chains originate from one sample sequenced in a study of technical replicates of blood from four donors (TCRdb year 2017). The library relied on the immunoSEQ multiplex PCR assay. The table comes from immuneACCESS by way of TCRdb, which keeps in-frame sequences with V and J called. Part of the clones is missing from these tables; in studies checked, under half for an unresolved V gene and the rest for unknown reasons. The sample table lists under 110,000 clones, approximately 96% of them with a count of one. The biggest ten clones account for approximately 0.2% of the sample. The sequenced sample was T cells isolated from PBMCs. The receptor set was obtained from a human donor in good health.

CDR3 protein: CASIREGARGETQYF. CDR3 DNA sequence: TGTGCCAGCATCCGGGAGGGGGCGCGTGGGGAGACCCAGTACTTC. The V and J genes are TRBV6-6 and TRBJ2-5; D may be TRBD2 (8 bases). This CDR3 has 15 residues. The germline V gene encodes CDR1 MNHNY and CDR2 SVGAGI (reference sequence). Deletions cut 7 bases from V and 5 bases from J, with 20 bases between.

This clone was picked up a small number of times. The rearrangement links TRBV7-9 to TRBJ2-7; TRBD1 is a possible D gene (6 bases). The V end lost 5 bases, the J end lost 0 bases, and 14 bases lay between the germline ends. The CDR3 consists of 15 residues. Germline V gene lookup returns CDR1 SEHNR and CDR2 FQNEAQ (reference sequence). The DNA of the CDR3 is TGTGCCAGCAGCCCGAGGACAGTCTACTCCTACGAGCAGTACTTC. Translated, it gives CASSPRTVYSYEQYF.

With respect to this clone: Within the sample, other DNA sequences also encode this same CDR3. The chain couples TRBV11-1 to TRBJ1-1; D gene ambiguous. Germline-derived CDR1 and CDR2 are SGHAT and FQDESV (reference sequence). V was pared by 1 base and J by 3 bases, with 6 bases between. The CDR3 extends over 13 amino acids. Written as DNA, the CDR3 is TGTGCCAGCAGCTTAGATAGAGACACTGAAGCTTTCTTT. It is translated as CASSLDRDTEAFF. The entire variable domain, with the rest obtained from reference TRBV11-1 and TRBJ1-1, is as follows: EAEVAQSPRYKITEKSQAVAFWCDPISGHATLYWYRQILGQGPELLVQFQDESVVDDSQLPKDRFSAERLKGVDSTLKIQPAELGDSAMYLCASSLDRDTEAFFGQGTRLTVV.

J is TRBJ1-6 and V is TRBV5-6; D uncertain. The CDR3 totals 13 residues. CDR1 is SGHDT, CDR2 YYEEEE, per germline. Trimming took off 0 bases at V and 6 bases at J, with 4 bases between the two ends. The CDR3 spells CASSLASNSPLHF. CDR3 sequence (DNA): TGTGCCAGCAGCTTGGCCTCTAATTCACCCCTCCACTTT.

This chain uses TRBV5-6 with TRBJ1-3; maybe TRBD1 (5 bases). Germline CDR1 and CDR2: SGHDT and YYEEEE. This CDR3 is 14 amino acids long. Trimming removed 0 bases at V and 4 bases at J, with 8 bases between. The CDR3 DNA is TGTGCCAGCAGCTTGGGCAGGGCCGGAAACACCATATATTTT. It specifies CASSLGRAGNTIYF.

The rearrangement uses TRBV14 and TRBJ2-5; 8 positions agree with TRBD2. This CDR3 has 15 residues. V lost 4 bases, J lost 4 bases, and 8 bases stayed unmatched. Germline CDR1 SGHDN, CDR2 FVKESK. The CDR3 DNA reads TGTGCCAGCAGCCGGACCGGGAGGGCCAGAGAGACCCAGTACTTC. Translation gives CASSRTGRARETQYF.